This T cell receptor beta chain was sequenced in a study of CD8+CD57+ T cells in acquired aplastic anemia. About the study: Sorted CD4+ and CD8+ cells gave an average of roughly 3 ug of DNA. Findings and limits, study-wide: For CD8+ Simpson's diversity, patients and controls showed no significant difference. Patients and controls shared twenty-nine CD8+ CDR3 sequences.

The V end lost 5 bases, the J end lost 5 bases, and 16 bases lay between the germline ends. CDR1 and CDR2 from the germline V gene are SEHNR and FQNEAQ (reference sequence). CDR3 length equals 14 residues. Concerning this clonotype: No antigen is known for it.

According to the study, genomic DNA was the template for TCR beta VDJ and CDR3 profiling. MiXCR, applied by TCRdb to the reads, yields one record per CDR3 protein. The data show 250,000 to 350,000 distinct CDR3 sequences, about 56% seen once. This receptor was identified in a human donor with severe aplastic anemia or a healthy control (not recorded which). The sequenced material came from sorted CD4+, CD8+, or CD8+CD57+ T cells (not recorded which) from PBMCs. The chain joins TRBV7-9 to TRBJ2-7; maybe TRBD1 (5 bases). The CDR3 nucleotides are TGTGCCAGCAGCCCGACAAGGGGCTGGCACGAGCAGTACTTC. As protein: CASSPTRGWHEQYF. Complete variable domain (other parts from reference TRBV7-9 and TRBJ2-7): DTGVSQNPRHKITKRGQNVTFRCDPISEHNRLYWYRQTLGQGPEFLTYFQNEAQLEKSRLLSDRFSAERPKGSFSTLEIQRTEQGDSAMYLCASSPTRGWHEQYFGPGTRLTVT.